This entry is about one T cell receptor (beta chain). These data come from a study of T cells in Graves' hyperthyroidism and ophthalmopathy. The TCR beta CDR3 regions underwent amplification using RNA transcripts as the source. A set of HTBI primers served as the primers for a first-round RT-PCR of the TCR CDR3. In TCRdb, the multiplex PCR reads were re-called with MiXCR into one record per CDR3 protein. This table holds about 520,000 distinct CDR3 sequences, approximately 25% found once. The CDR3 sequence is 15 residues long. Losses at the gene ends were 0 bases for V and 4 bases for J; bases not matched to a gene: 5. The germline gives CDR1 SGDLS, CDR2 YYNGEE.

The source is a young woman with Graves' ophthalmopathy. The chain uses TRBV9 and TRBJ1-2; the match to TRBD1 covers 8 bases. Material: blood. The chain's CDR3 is CASSVEGQDVYGYTF. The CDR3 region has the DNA TGTGCCAGCAGCGTAGAGGGACAGGACGTCTATGGCTACACCTTC.